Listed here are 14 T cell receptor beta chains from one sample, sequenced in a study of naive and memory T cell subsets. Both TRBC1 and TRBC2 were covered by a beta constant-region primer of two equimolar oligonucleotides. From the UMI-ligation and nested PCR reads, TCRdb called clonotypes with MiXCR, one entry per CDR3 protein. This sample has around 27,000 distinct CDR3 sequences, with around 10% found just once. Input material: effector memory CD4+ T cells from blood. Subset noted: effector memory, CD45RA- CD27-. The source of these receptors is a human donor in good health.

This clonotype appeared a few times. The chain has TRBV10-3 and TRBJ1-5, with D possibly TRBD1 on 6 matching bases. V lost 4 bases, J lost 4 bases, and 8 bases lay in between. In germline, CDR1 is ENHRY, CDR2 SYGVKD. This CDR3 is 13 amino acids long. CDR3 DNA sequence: TGTGCCATCAGTGGACAGGTGAATCAGCCCCAGCATTTT. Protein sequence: CAISGQVNQPQHF.

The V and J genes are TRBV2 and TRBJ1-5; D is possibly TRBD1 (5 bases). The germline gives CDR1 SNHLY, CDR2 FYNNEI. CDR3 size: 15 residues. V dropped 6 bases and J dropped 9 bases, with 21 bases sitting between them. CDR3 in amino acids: CASRRDRPVQWPQHF. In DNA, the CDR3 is TGTGCCAGCAGACGGGACCGACCGGTGCAATGGCCCCAGCATTTT.

As DNA, the CDR3 is TGTGCCAGCAAACTCGGGACAGGGGGCAGGCGGACTAATGAAAAACTGTTTTTT. It codes for CASKLGTGGRRTNEKLFF. This chain joins TRBV6-1 and TRBJ1-4; 12 nucleotides line up with TRBD1. In germline, CDR1 is MNHNS, CDR2 SASEGT. J was trimmed by 2 bases and V by 7 bases; bases with no gene match: 11. CDR3 length: 18 amino acids.

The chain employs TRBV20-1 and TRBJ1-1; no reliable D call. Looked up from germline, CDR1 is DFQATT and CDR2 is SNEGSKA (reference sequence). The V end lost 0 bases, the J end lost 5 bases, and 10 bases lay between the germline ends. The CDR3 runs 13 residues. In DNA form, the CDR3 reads TGCAGTGCTAGAGAATTCGAGACGACTGAAGCTTTCTTT. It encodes CSAREFETTEAFF.

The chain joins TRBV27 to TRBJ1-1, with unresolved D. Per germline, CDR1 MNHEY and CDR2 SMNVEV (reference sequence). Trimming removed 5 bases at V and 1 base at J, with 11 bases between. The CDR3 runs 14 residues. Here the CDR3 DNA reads TGTGCCAGCAGTCCCTCCTCCAAGAACACTGAAGCTTTCTTT. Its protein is CASSPSSKNTEAFF.

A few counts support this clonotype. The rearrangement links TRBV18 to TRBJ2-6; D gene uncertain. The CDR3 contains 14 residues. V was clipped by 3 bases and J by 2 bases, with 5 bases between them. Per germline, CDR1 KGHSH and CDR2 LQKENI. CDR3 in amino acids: CASSPLAGANVLTF. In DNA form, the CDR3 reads TGTGCCAGCTCACCCCTAGCTGGGGCCAACGTCCTGACTTTC.

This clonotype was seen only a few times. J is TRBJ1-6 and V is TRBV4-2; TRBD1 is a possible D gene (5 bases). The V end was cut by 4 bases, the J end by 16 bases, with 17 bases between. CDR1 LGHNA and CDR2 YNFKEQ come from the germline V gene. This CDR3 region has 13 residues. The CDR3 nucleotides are TGTGCCAGCAGCCGCGAATCCAGGGTTGAACTCCACTTT. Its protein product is CASSRESRVELHF.

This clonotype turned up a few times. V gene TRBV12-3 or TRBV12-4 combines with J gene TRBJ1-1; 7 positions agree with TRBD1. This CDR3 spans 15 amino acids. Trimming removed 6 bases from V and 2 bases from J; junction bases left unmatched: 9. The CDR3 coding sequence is TGTGCCAGCAGCAGAGCGGGACAGACTAACACTGAAGCTTTCTTT. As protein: CASSRAGQTNTEAFF.

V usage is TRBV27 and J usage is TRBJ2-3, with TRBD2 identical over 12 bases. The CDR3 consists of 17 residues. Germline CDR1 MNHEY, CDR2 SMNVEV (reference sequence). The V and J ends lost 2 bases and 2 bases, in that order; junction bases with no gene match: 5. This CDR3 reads CASSLRGLAGTTDTQYF. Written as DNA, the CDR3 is TGTGCCAGCAGTTTACGGGGACTAGCGGGTACCACAGATACGCAGTATTTT.

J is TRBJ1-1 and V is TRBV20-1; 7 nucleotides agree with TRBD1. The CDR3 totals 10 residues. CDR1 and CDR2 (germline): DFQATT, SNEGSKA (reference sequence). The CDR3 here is CRGGETEAFF. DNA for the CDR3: TGCAGAGGGGGCGAGACTGAAGCTTTCTTT.

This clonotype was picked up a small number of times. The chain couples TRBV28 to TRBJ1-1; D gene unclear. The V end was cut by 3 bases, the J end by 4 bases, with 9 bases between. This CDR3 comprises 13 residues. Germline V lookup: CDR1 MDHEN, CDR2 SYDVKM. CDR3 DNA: TGTGCCAGCAGTTTTAAGAGTCTCACTGAAGCTTTCTTT. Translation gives CASSFKSLTEAFF.

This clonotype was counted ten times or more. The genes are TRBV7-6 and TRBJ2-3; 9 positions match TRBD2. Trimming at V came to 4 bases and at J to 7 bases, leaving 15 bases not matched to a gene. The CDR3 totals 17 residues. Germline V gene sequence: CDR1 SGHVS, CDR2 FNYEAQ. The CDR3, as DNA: TGTGCCAGCAGCTATCGCCCCTCAATAGCGGGGGACTATACGCAGTATTTT. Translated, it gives CASSYRPSIAGDYTQYF.

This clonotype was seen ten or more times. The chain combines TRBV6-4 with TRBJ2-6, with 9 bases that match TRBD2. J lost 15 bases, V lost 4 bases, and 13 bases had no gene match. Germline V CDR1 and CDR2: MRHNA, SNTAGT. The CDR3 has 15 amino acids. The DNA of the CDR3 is TGTGCCAGCAGTGCAGATAGCGGGGGTATCTCGTACCTGACTTTC. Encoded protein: CASSADSGGISYLTF.

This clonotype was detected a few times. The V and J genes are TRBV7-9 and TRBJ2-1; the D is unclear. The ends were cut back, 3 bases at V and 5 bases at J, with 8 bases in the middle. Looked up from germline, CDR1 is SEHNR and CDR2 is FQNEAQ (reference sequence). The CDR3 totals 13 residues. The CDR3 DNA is TGTGCCAGCAGCTTTGAGACGGACAATGAGCAGTTCTTC. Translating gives CASSFETDNEQFF. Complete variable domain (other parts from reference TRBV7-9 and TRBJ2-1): DTGVSQNPRHKITKRGQNVTFRCDPISEHNRLYWYRQTLGQGPEFLTYFQNEAQLEKSRLLSDRFSAERPKGSFSTLEIQRTEQGDSAMYLCASSFETDNEQFFGPGTRLTVL.